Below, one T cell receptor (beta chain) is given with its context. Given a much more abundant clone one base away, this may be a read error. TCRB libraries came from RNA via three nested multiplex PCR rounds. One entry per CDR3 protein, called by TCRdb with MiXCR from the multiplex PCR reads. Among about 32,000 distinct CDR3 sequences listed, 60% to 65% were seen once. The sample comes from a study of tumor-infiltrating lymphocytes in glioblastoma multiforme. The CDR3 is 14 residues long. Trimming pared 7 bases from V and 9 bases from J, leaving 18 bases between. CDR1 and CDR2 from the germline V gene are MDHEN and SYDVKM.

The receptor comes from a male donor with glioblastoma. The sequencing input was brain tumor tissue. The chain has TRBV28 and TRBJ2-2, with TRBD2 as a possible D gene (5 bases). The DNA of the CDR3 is TGTGCCAGCAAGCTTGGGAGACCTCCCCGGGAGCTGTTTTTT. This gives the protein CASKLGRPPRELFF. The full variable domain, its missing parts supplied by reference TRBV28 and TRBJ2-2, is DVKVTQSSRYLVKRTGEKVFLECVQDMDHENMFWYRQDPGLGLRLIYFSYDVKMKEKGDIPEGYSVSREKKERFSLILESASTNQTSMYLCASKLGRPPRELFFGEGSRLTVL.